The rows below give T cell receptor beta chains drawn from one sample of a study of T cells in Graves' hyperthyroidism and ophthalmopathy. MiXCR was run by TCRdb on the multiplex PCR reads, yielding one entry per CDR3 protein. The sample consists of 250,000 to 300,000 distinct CDR3 sequences, roughly a fifth of them appearing once. The sequenced sample was blood. Receptor source: a man between 45 and 60 years old with Graves' ophthalmopathy. The CDR3 runs from the conserved cysteine through the conserved F or W. D genes are given only for firm matches. Part of the rows lack a size; the others show once, few, many or a class for expanded clones.

d_call j_call clone_size v_call cdr3_aa cdr3_nt
TRBD1 TRBJ2-3 NA TRBV27 CASSPSPGQGRTQYF TGTGCCAGCAGTCCGTCCCCGGGACAGGGGCGGACGCAGTATTTT
NA TRBJ2-5 NA TRBV6-1 CASNHQGFGETQYF TGTGCCAGCAATCATCAGGGGTTCGGGGAGACCCAGTACTTC
NA TRBJ2-7 few TRBV9 CASSVNGNSYEQYF TGTGCCAGCAGCGTAAACGGAAACTCCTACGAGCAGTACTTC
NA TRBJ1-2 NA TRBV20-1 CSATGNGYTF TGCAGTGCTACAGGGAATGGCTACACCTTC
NA TRBJ2-7 many TRBV28 CASTSSGTYVGQYF TGTGCCAGCACCTCCTCCGGGACGTACGTCGGGCAGTACTTC
NA TRBJ1-2 NA TRBV2 CASSGLEFYGYTF TGTGCCAGCAGTGGTTTGGAGTTCTATGGCTACACCTTC
NA TRBJ2-2 NA TRBV7-3 CASSLTFVGGELFF TGTGCCAGCAGCTTAACGTTTGTGGGCGGGGAGCTGTTTTTT
TRBD2 TRBJ2-3 many TRBV18 CASSPGTSGDTQYF TGTGCCAGCTCACCTGGAACTAGCGGAGATACGCAGTATTTT
NA TRBJ2-7 few TRBV6-2/TRBV6-3 CASSYAGPTYEQYF TGTGCCAGCAGTTACGCGGGACCAACCTACGAGCAGTACTTC
NA TRBJ1-1 many TRBV7-9 CASSLRQATMNTEAFF TGTGCCAGCAGCTTACGGCAGGCTACCATGAACACTGAAGCTTTCTTT
NA TRBJ1-1 few TRBV7-6 CASSGAPGTPGDTEAFF TGTGCCAGCAGCGGCGCTCCCGGGACCCCGGGGGACACTGAAGCTTTCTTT
TRBD2 TRBJ2-5 many TRBV2 CASMATSGMKPQETQYF TGTGCCAGCATGGCGACTAGCGGGATGAAACCTCAAGAGACCCAGTACTTC
TRBD2 TRBJ2-2 few TRBV20-1 CSARGTSGTSEDTGELFF TGCAGTGCTAGGGGGACTAGCGGGACATCAGAGGACACCGGGGAGCTGTTTTTT
NA TRBJ1-2 NA TRBV6-8 CASRPDRERYGYTF TGTGCCAGCAGGCCTGACAGAGAGAGGTATGGCTACACCTTC
TRBD1 TRBJ2-3 many TRBV7-3 CASSFLGGRGTDTQYF TGTGCCAGCAGCTTTTTAGGGGGCAGGGGCACAGATACGCAGTATTTT
TRBD2 TRBJ2-1 many TRBV12-3/TRBV12-4 CASSASGTRQFF TGTGCCAGCAGTGCATCCGGGACTAGGCAGTTCTTC
NA TRBJ1-1 many TRBV5-8 CASSLARANTEAFF TGTGCCAGCAGCTTGGCCAGAGCGAACACTGAAGCTTTCTTT
NA TRBJ1-5 many TRBV3-1 CASSRLNQPQHF TGTGCCAGCAGCCGCCTTAATCAGCCCCAGCATTTT
NA TRBJ2-7 many TRBV5-1 CASSLVLRAGEQYF TGCGCCAGCAGCTTGGTACTCAGGGCCGGGGAGCAGTACTTC
TRBD1 TRBJ1-6 many TRBV6-1 CASSWTGDNSPLHF TGTGCCAGCAGCTGGACAGGCGATAATTCACCCCTCCACTTT
NA TRBJ2-5 few TRBV20-1 CSARVGRNPQETQYF TGCAGTGCTAGAGTTGGGCGGAACCCTCAAGAGACCCAGTACTTC
NA TRBJ1-5 NA TRBV7-8 CASSDNSGYSNQPQHF TGTGCCAGCAGCGACAATTCGGGATACAGCAATCAGCCCCAGCATTTT
NA TRBJ1-5 few TRBV4-1 CASSQETSDQPQHF TGCGCCAGCAGCCAAGAAACATCGGATCAGCCCCAGCATTTT